This T cell receptor (beta chain) was found in a study of Ad26.COV2.S vaccination and SARS-CoV-2 variants. About the research overall: The donor participated in the COV1001 trial, in its Ad26.COV2.S arm.

Specified treatment: approximately 18 received Ad26.COV2.S at low or high dose, single or two shots; roughly five received placebo; per-sample allocation not given. After the first vaccine or placebo injection, samples were drawn on day 63. As to this clone: Its antigen is unidentified.

Germline assignment: CDR1 MDHEN and CDR2 SYDVKM. V gave up 6 bases and J gave up 0 bases, with 19 bases separating them. This CDR3 region has 17 residues. Broader study findings: Vaccine recipients and placebo recipients showed similar non-spike TCR breadth.

Libraries were prepared by immunoSEQ multiplex PCR; TCRdb keeps only in-frame clonotypes and omits some of them. The sample lists more than 300,000 clones, approximately 86% occurring once. This chain connects TRBV28 to TRBJ2-3; no reliable D call. This TCR derives from a person aged 18-60 years who received the Ad26.COV2.S COVID-19 vaccine or a placebo. Sequencing used peripheral blood, obtained in a trial of Ad26.COV2.S vaccine versus placebo. The CDR3, as DNA: TGTGCCAGCAGCAAGGGAAGGGCCAGGCAGAGCACAGATACGCAGTATTTT. Its translation: CASSKGRARQSTDTQYF.